Each of the 18 T cell receptor beta chains below was sequenced from the same sample in a study of CD8 T cells in ankylosing spondylitis. From the 5' RACE reads, TCRdb called clonotypes with MiXCR, one entry per CDR3 protein. This sample has more than 250,000 distinct CDR3 sequences, with 11% found just once. The sample was blood, either unsorted or a sorted T cell fraction (not recorded which). The source is a female donor with ankylosing spondylitis or in good health (not recorded which).

This clonotype was found many times. V usage is TRBV20-1 and J usage is TRBJ2-1, with 7 bases matching TRBD2. V shed 5 bases and J 0 bases; nucleotides not matched to a gene: 10. This CDR3 is 16 amino acids long. Germline V gives CDR1 DFQATT, CDR2 SNEGSKA (reference sequence). The CDR3, as DNA: TGCAGTGCTTTGGCTGGCGGGAGCCACTCCTACAATGAGCAGTTCTTC. It yields the protein CSALAGGSHSYNEQFF.

The rearrangement links TRBV15 to TRBJ2-7; 7 bases fit TRBD1. This CDR3 comprises 14 residues. With V trimmed by 0 bases and J by 6 bases, 5 bases remained unmatched. Germline V gene data show CDR1 as LNHNV and CDR2 as YYDKDF (reference sequence). The CDR3 here is CATSREVYRGEQYF. The CDR3 DNA is TGTGCCACCAGCAGAGAAGTTTACAGGGGCGAGCAGTACTTC. Full variable domain (outside the CDR3, taken from reference TRBV15 and TRBJ2-7): DAMVIQNPRYQVTQFGKPVTLSCSQTLNHNVMYWYQQKSSQAPKLLFHYYDKDFNNEADTPDNFQSRRPNTSFCFLDIRSPGLGDTAMYLCATSREVYRGEQYFGPGTRLTVT.

This clonotype came up many times. This chain links TRBV11-2 with TRBJ2-3; 10 bases line up with TRBD2. The junction had 7 bases not matched to a gene; V was cut back by 1 base and J by 6 bases. Germline assignment: CDR1 SGHAT and CDR2 FQNNGV. CDR3 size: 16 residues. The CDR3 nucleotides are TGTGCCAGCAGCTTAGGCGGGCTAGCGGGAGCGGATACGCAGTATTTT. This sequence encodes CASSLGGLAGADTQYF.

This clonotype occurred a few times. The V and J genes are TRBV11-3 and TRBJ2-1, with a tentative D call TRBD2 (6 bases). Germline CDR1 and CDR2: SGHNT and YENEEA. Trimming removed 6 bases from V and 10 bases from J, with 10 bases in between. CDR3 length: 11 amino acids. The CDR3 nucleotides read TGTGCCAGCAGTGAGGGAGGCGAGCAGTTCTTC. Amino acids: CASSEGGEQFF.

In regard to this clonotype: A clone one base away is much larger, so this may be a read error. The rearrangement joins TRBV20-1 to TRBJ1-2, with D uncertain. CDR3 size: 16 residues. Per germline, CDR1 DFQATT and CDR2 SNEGSKA (reference sequence). CDR3 sequence: CCARDLRTVAPYGYTF. CDR3 DNA sequence: TGCTGTGCTAGAGATTTAAGAACAGTTGCGCCATATGGCTACACCTTC.

This clonotype was observed many times. The chain recombines TRBV5-1 with TRBJ2-7; 10 nucleotides align to TRBD1. Trimming at V came to 8 bases and at J to 3 bases, leaving 5 bases not matched to a gene. CDR1 SGHRS and CDR2 YFSETQ come from the germline V gene. The CDR3 spans 13 residues. The CDR3 DNA follows: TGCGCCAGTCGACAGGGGGCTCTCTACGAGCAGTACTTC. Amino acid sequence: CASRQGALYEQYF.

In this sample, this clonotype turned up many times. CDR3: CASTKTAANSPLHF. CDR3 in DNA: TGTGCCAGCACCAAGACAGCAGCCAATTCACCCCTCCACTTT. The genes are TRBV12-3 or TRBV12-4 and TRBJ1-6; D perhaps matches TRBD1 (5 bases). The V end was cut by 7 bases, the J end by 7 bases, with 14 bases between. The CDR3 is 14 amino acids.

At least ten counts were recorded for this clonotype. V is TRBV28 and J is TRBJ2-7; 8 nucleotides align to TRBD1. Germline V CDR1 and CDR2: MDHEN, SYDVKM. The CDR3 spans 15 residues. J was trimmed by 5 bases and V by 5 bases; bases with no gene match: 11. The CDR3 spells CASSPGETGVNEQYF. DNA for the CDR3: TGTGCCAGCAGTCCGGGGGAGACAGGGGTCAACGAGCAGTACTTC.

With respect to this clonotype: This may be a read error: a much more frequent sequence differs by one nucleotide. The V call is TRBV11-1, the J call TRBJ2-7; tentative D call: TRBD1 (5 bases). CDR1 is SGHAT and CDR2 is FQDESV in the germline V gene (reference sequence). The CDR3 contains 13 residues. Here the CDR3 DNA reads TGTGCCTGCAGCCCCCGACAGTTACTCGAGCAGTACTTC. It specifies CACSPRQLLEQYF. The full variable domain, completed using reference TRBV11-1 and TRBJ2-7, is EAEVAQSPRYKITEKSQAVAFWCDPISGHATLYWYRQILGQGPELLVQFQDESVVDDSQLPKDRFSAERLKGVDSTLKIQPAELGDSAMYLCACSPRQLLEQYFGPGTRLTVT.

This clonotype was observed at least ten times. The CDR3 DNA reads as TGTGCCAGCAGTTCCAGGGTCAGACAGTACTTC. It translates to CASSSRVRQYF. The chain combines TRBV28 with TRBJ2-7, with D perhaps matching TRBD1 (5 bases). The germline V gene has CDR1 MDHEN and CDR2 SYDVKM. The CDR3 is 11 amino acids. V was trimmed by 4 bases and J by 10 bases, leaving 11 bases between them.

Of note for this clonotype: A read error may account for a junction end that differs from germline. The CDR3 DNA reads TGTGCCAGCAGATTAGGCGGGGGGGCCACAGATACGCAGTATTTT. Encoded protein: CASRLGGGATDTQYF. The V call is TRBV12-3 or TRBV12-4, the J call TRBJ2-3; 9 bases agree with TRBD2. This CDR3 contains 15 residues.

The table lists this clonotype with many counts. The rearrangement uses TRBV5-1 and TRBJ2-1, with D unclear. CDR1 SGHRS and CDR2 YFSETQ come from the germline V gene. CDR3 length: 13 amino acids. Trimming left V 5 bases short and J 6 bases short, with 12 bases between. This CDR3 is CASRPSSVNEQFF. The CDR3 DNA sequence: TGCGCCAGCAGACCCTCTTCTGTCAATGAGCAGTTCTTC.

This clonotype was recorded a few times. The rearrangement links TRBV27 to TRBJ2-6; D possibly uses TRBD1 or TRBD2 (6 bases each). V dropped 2 bases and J dropped 0 bases, with 17 bases sitting between them. This CDR3 is 19 amino acids long. The germline V gene has CDR1 MNHEY and CDR2 SMNVEV (reference sequence). CDR3: CASSLEGGYRASGANVLTF. CDR3 DNA sequence: TGTGCCAGCAGTTTAGAGGGGGGATACAGGGCCTCTGGGGCCAACGTCCTGACTTTC.

This clonotype was seen repeatedly, ten times or more. The chain has TRBV7-2 and TRBJ2-1, with 7 bases fitting TRBD2. J lost 3 bases, V lost 3 bases, and 5 bases had no gene match. The length of the CDR3 is 15 residues. Germline V gene sequence: CDR1 SGHTA, CDR2 FQGNSA. The CDR3 is CASSLTSSNYNEQFF. The DNA for the CDR3 is TGTGCCAGCAGCTTGACTAGCTCCAACTACAATGAGCAGTTCTTC.

The chain couples TRBV11-2 to TRBJ2-7; D uncertain. Germline CDR1 reads SGHAT; CDR2 reads FQNNGV. CDR3 length equals 14 residues. V shed 4 bases and J shed 6 bases, with 16 bases lying between them. In nucleotides, the CDR3 is TGTGCCAGCAGCTCATCATACGGTGAGGTCGAGCAGTACTTC. It codes for CASSSSYGEVEQYF.

This chain connects TRBV18 to TRBJ2-7; weak D call: TRBD2 (5 bases). The germline V gene has CDR1 KGHSH and CDR2 LQKENI. The V gene lost 4 bases and the J gene lost 6 bases, with 16 bases spanning the gap. The CDR3 is 14 amino acids. In nucleotides, the CDR3 is TGTGCCAGCTCACGGCTCCAGGAGGTTAGCGAGCAGTACTTC. Amino acids: CASSRLQEVSEQYF.

There are many counts of this clonotype. This chain connects TRBV20-1 to TRBJ1-1, with D uncertain. The CDR3 totals 12 residues. V dropped 7 bases and J dropped 2 bases, with 11 bases sitting between them. CDR1 is DFQATT and CDR2 is SNEGSKA in the germline V gene (reference sequence). For the CDR3, the DNA is TGCAGTGGGTCGGCAGGTAACACTGAAGCTTTCTTT. Its protein is CSGSAGNTEAFF.

As regards this clonotype: A read error may be the cause here, since a much bigger clone is one base away. This chain uses TRBV5-1 with TRBJ1-4; 7 nucleotides match TRBD1. The CDR3 has 15 amino acids. Looked up from germline, CDR1 is SGHRS and CDR2 is YFSETQ. The CDR3 bases are TGCGCCAGCAGCGTACAAGGGACAGCTAATGTAAAACTGTTTTTT. It translates to CASSVQGTANVKLFF.